This TCR beta chain emerged from a study of regulatory T cells in long-lasting Graves disease. Regarding the study as a whole: Patients whose Graves' disease persisted exhibited lower TCR diversity than those newly diagnosed.

Time point here: newly diagnosed GD, antithyroid drugs for less than 3 months. PBMCs were the source of the RNA used for TCR sequencing. Sequencing libraries for TCR beta were prepared with iRepertoire HTBI primers and Arm-PCR of CDR3 regions. TCRdb re-analysed the multiplex PCR reads in MiXCR, keeping a single row per CDR3 protein. The data contain about 530,000 distinct CDR3 sequences, approximately 16% of them singletons. Concerning this clonotype itself: Its antigen is as yet unknown.

The same specimen was also included in a second study, on T cells in Graves' hyperthyroidism and ophthalmopathy. Per that study: Patients were excluded because of uncontrolled infection, other autoimmune disease, pregnancy or lactation. The study used the HTBI primer set for a first-round RT-PCR of the TCR CDR3.

Sequenced material: peripheral blood mononuclear cells (PBMCs), taken at new diagnosis, from a patient treated with antithyroid drugs. The sequence was collected from a woman aged 35-65 years with Graves disease.

The CDR3 is CASSAFLSSYNEQFF. The CDR3 nucleotides are TGTGCCAGCAGCGCTTTTTTGAGCTCCTACAATGAGCAGTTCTTC. The chain uses TRBV9 and TRBJ2-1; no clear D. The germline CDR1 and CDR2 sequences are SGDLS and YYNGEE. The germline V and J ends were trimmed by 3 bases and 0 bases, with 10 bases remaining between them. The CDR3 runs 15 residues. Looking up the rest from reference TRBV9 and TRBJ2-1 gives the full variable domain: DSGVTQTPKHLITATGQRVTLRCSPRSGDLSVYWYQQSLDQGLQFLIQYYNGEERAKGNILERFSAQQFPDLHSELNLSSLELGDSALYFCASSAFLSSYNEQFFGPGTRLTVL.